This T cell receptor beta chain was obtained from a study of identical twins' blood T cells. Study results and caveats: Out-of-frame TCRbeta clonotypes reportedly had markedly more similar V usage in twins than unrelated donors. Twin repertoire similarity may partly reflect shared environment.

MiXCR was run by TCRdb on the 5' RACE reads, yielding one entry per CDR3 protein. The table lists fewer than 450,000 distinct CDR3 sequences, more than 25% of them singletons. Trimming took 7 bases from V and 1 from J, leaving 19 bases between them. The CDR3 runs to 16 residues. Germline V gene data show CDR1 as LGHNA and CDR2 as YNFKEQ. A note on this clonotype: Antigen unknown. A much larger clone is a single base away; this may be a read error.

This receptor was identified in a woman aged 18 to 55 in good health. The source material was PBMCs. V usage is TRBV4-2 and J usage is TRBJ1-1; D possibly corresponds to TRBD1 (6 bases). CDR3 coding DNA: TGTGCCAGCAACCACGGGGGCTTGGTTTCGAACACTGAAGCTTTCTTT. Protein product: CASNHGGLVSNTEAFF.